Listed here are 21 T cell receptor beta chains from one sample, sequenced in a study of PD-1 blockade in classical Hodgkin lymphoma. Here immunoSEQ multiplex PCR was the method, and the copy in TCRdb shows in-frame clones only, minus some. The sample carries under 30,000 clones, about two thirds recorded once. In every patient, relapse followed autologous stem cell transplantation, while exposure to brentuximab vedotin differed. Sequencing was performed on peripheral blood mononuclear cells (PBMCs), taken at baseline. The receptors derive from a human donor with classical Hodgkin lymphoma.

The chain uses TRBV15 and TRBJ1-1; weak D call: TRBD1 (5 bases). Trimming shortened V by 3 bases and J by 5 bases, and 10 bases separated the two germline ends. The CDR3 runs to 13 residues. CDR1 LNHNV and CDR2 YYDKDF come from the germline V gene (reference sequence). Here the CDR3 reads CATSRTEGTEAFF. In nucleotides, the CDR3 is TGTGCCACCAGCAGGACCGAGGGGACTGAAGCTTTCTTT.

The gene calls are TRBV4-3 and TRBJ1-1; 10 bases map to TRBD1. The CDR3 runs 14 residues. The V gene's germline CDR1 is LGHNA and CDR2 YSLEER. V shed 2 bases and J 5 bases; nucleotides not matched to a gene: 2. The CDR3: CASSQRTGGTEAFF. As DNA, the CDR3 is TGCGCCAGCAGCCAACGGACAGGGGGGACTGAAGCTTTCTTT.

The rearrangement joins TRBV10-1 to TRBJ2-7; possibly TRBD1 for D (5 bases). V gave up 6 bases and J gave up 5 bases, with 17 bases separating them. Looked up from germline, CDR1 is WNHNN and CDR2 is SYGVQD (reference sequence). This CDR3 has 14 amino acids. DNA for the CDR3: TGCGCCAGCAGAATAAGGGGCGGTCTGAACGAGCAGTACTTC. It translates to CASRIRGGLNEQYF.

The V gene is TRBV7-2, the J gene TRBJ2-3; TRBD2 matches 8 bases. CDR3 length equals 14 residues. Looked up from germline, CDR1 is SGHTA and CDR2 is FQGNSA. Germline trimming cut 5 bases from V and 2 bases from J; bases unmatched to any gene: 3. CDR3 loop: CASSRGGFTDTQYF. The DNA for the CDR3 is TGTGCCAGCAGCCGGGGGGGCTTCACAGATACGCAGTATTTT.

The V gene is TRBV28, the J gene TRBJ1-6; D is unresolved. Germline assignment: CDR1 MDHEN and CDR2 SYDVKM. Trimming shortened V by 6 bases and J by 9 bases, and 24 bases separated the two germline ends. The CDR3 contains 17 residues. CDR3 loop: CASSSPDRWALGSPLHF. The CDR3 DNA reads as TGTGCCAGCAGCTCCCCCGATAGGTGGGCCCTAGGTTCACCCCTCCACTTT.

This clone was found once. The CDR3, as DNA: TGTGCCAGCAGCTTAGCTGAACAGGGCGTTCAGTACTTC. It specifies CASSLAEQGVQYF. The J gene is TRBJ2-4, the V gene TRBV7-6; a weak D match, TRBD1 (6 bases). This CDR3 comprises 13 residues. Germline CDR1 SGHVS, CDR2 FNYEAQ. Trimming pared 0 bases from V and 11 bases from J, leaving 11 bases between.

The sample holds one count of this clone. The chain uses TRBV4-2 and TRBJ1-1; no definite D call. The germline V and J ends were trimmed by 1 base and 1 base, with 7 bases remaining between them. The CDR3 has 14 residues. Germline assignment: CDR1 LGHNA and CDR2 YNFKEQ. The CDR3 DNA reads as TGTGCCAGCAGCCAAGGGTTCCAGAACACTGAAGCTTTCTTT. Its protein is CASSQGFQNTEAFF.

The CDR3 DNA is TGTGCCAGTAGTGACTTACCAACCTTCTCTGGAAACACCATATATTTT. Translating it yields CASSDLPTFSGNTIYF. This chain connects TRBV19 to TRBJ1-3; D remains ambiguous. CDR3 size: 16 residues. V was clipped by 5 bases and J by 0 bases, with 14 bases between them. The germline V gene has CDR1 LNHDA and CDR2 SQIVND (reference sequence).

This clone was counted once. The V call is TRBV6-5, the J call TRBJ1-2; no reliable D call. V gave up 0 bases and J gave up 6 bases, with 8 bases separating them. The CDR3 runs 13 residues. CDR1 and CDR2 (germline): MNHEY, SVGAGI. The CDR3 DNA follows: TGTGCCAGCAGTTACTCGAGGCGTCATGGCTACACCTTC. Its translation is CASSYSRRHGYTF.

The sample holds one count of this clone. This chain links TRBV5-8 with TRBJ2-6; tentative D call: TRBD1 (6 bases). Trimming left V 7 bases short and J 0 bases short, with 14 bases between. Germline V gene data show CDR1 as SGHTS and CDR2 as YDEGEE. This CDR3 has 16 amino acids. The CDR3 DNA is TGTGCCAGCGACATAGGGGGTAGCTCTGGGGCCAACGTCCTGACTTTC. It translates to CASDIGGSSGANVLTF.

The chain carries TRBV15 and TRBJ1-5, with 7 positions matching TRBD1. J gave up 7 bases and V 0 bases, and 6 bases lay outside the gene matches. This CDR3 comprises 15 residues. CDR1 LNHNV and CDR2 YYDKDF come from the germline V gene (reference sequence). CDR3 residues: CATSRDLGGGQPQHF. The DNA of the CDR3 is TGTGCCACCAGCAGAGATCTAGGGGGCGGGCAGCCCCAGCATTTT.

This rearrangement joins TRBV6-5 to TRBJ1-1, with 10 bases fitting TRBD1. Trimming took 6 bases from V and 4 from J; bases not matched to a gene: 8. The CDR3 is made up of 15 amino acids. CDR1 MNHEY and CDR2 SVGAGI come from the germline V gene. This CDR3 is CASSPDRGIPTEAFF. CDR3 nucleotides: TGTGCCAGCAGCCCGGACAGGGGGATACCCACTGAAGCTTTCTTT.

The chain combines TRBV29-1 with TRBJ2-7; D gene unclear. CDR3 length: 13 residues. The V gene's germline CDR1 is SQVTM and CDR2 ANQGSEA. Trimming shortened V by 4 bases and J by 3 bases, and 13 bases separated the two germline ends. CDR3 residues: CSVAPTLNYEQYF. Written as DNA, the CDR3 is TGCAGCGTTGCCCCGACCCTGAACTACGAGCAGTACTTC.

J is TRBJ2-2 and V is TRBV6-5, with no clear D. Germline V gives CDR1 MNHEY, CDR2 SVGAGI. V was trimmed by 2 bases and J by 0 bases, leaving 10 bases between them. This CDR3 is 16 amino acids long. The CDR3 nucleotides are TGTGCCAGCAGTTACATGCAGGTTACGAACACCGGGGAGCTGTTTTTT. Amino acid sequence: CASSYMQVTNTGELFF.

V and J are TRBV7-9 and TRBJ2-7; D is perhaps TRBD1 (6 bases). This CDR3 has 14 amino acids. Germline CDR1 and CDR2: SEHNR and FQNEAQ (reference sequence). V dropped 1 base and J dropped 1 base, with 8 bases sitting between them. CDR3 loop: CASSLGTASYEQYF. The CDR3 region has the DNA TGTGCCAGCAGCTTAGGGACAGCTTCCTACGAGCAGTACTTC. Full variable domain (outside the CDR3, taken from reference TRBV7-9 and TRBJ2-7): DTGVSQNPRHKITKRGQNVTFRCDPISEHNRLYWYRQTLGQGPEFLTYFQNEAQLEKSRLLSDRFSAERPKGSFSTLEIQRTEQGDSAMYLCASSLGTASYEQYFGPGTRLTVT.

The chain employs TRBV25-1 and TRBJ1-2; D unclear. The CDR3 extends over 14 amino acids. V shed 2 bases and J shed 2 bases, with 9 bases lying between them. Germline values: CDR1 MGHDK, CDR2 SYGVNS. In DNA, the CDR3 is TGTGCCAGCAGTGAACCCGGGCAGAACTATGGCTACACCTTC. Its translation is CASSEPGQNYGYTF.

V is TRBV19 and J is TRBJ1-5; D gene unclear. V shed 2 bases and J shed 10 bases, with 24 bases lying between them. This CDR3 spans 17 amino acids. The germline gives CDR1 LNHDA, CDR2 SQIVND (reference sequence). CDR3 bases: TGTGCCAGTAGTATAAGAACAGTTGGTCGGGATTTAGTACCCCAGCATTTT. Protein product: CASSIRTVGRDLVPQHF. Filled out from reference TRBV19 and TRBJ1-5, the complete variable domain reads DGGITQSPKYLFRKEGQNVTLSCEQNLNHDAMYWYRQDPGQGLRLIYYSQIVNDFQKGDIAEGYSVSREKKESFPLTVTSAQKNPTAFYLCASSIRTVGRDLVPQHFGDGTRLSIL.

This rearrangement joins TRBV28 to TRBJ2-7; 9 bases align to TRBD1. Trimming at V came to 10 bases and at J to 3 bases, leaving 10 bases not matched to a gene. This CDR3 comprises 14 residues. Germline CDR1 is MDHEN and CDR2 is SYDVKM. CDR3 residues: CATLGGTGLYEQYF. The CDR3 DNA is TGTGCCACCTTGGGGGGGACAGGGCTCTACGAGCAGTACTTC.

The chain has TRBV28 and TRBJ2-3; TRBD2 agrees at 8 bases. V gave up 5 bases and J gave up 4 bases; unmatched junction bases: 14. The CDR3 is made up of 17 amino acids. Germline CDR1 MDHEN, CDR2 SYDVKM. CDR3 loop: CASSIQSAGVGADTQYF. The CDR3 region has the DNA TGTGCCAGCAGTATACAATCAGCGGGAGTGGGGGCAGATACGCAGTATTTT.

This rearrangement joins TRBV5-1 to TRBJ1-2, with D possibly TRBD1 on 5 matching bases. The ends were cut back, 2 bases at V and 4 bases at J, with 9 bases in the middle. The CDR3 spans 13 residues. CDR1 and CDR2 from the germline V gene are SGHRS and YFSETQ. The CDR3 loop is CASSFGALYGYTF. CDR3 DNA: TGCGCCAGCAGCTTTGGGGCCCTCTATGGCTACACCTTC.

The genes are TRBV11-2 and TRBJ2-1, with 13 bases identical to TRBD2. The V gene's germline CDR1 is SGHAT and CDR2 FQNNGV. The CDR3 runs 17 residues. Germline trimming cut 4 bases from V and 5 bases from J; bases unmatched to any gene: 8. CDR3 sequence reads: CASSSRLAGGFDNEQFF. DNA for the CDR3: TGTGCCAGCAGCTCCCGACTAGCGGGAGGTTTCGACAATGAGCAGTTCTTC.